This T cell receptor beta chain was retrieved from a study of cytomegalovirus exposure and HLA in healthy donors. Regarding the study as a whole: High specificity and sensitivity for cytomegalovirus status were reported for the classifier. In vitro testing confirmed three CMV-associated chains as specific for CMV antigens. The study flagged 150 to 200 TCR beta chains as cytomegalovirus-associated.

Concerning this clone: What it binds is not known.

The validation cohort, a group of 120 or so subjects, included the donors and was separate from the roughly 670-subject first cohort. Method: immunoSEQ multiplex PCR; TCRdb's copy keeps in-frame clones and lacks some. The sample includes 90,000 to 150,000 clones, roughly 84% seen only once; the top ten take under 2.5%. The CDR3 contains 16 residues. The V segment lost 5 bases and the J segment 8 bases; nucleotides outside the gene matches: 16. Looked up from germline, CDR1 is SGHVS and CDR2 is FNYEAQ. The receptor comes from a woman aged 25-40 years in good health and CMV-seronegative. The sample comprised PBMCs. The chain carries TRBV7-6 and TRBJ1-2, with 8 bases that match TRBD1. CDR3 residues: CASSPRRAGGTDGYTF. The CDR3 DNA is TGTGCCAGCAGCCCTAGAAGGGCAGGGGGCACGGACGGCTACACCTTC.